This paragraph covers one T cell receptor beta chain sequence. This clonotype was counted ten times or more. No cognate antigen has been identified for it. No base quality values were provided; no much bigger clone lies one nucleotide off. The data were taken from a study of CD8+CD57+ T cells in acquired aplastic anemia (dated 2018 in TCRdb). For the study in its entirety: Extracted DNA from sorted CD4+ and CD8+ cells averaged around 3.3 ug, ranging from about 0.17 to 30 ug. For healthy donor samples, the average read count was about 10.8 million for CD4+ cells and 11 million to 14 million for CD8+ cells. Study-wide conclusions, independent of this receptor: Patients and healthy controls showed no significant difference in CD8+ Simpson's diversity (P=0.060). Approximately 27 CD8+ CDR3 sequences were found in both patients and controls but appeared to be highly expressed in patients and within the immunodominant clones of the patients.

Genomic DNA served as template for TCR beta VDJ combination and CDR3 sequence profiling. An Illumina HiSeq 2000 was used for TCR repertoire sequencing. Per the original workflow: TRBV/TRBJ rearrangement plots, CDR3 size and DJ length profiles, and Simpson's diversity index were used to evaluate the repertoires. The most abundant DNA sequence in the deep sequencing data was taken as the immunodominant clone. CDR3 amino acid sequences were checked for sharing between subjects and were compared against published repertoires and the VDJdb database. Using fastp at Q25 and MiXCR, TCRdb reprocessed the public reads and kept productive beta chains. Duplicate CDR3 protein sequences are folded into a single record with the most common DNA and genes. The V and J calls follow TCRdb's processing rather than the paper's. Within this sample are about 180,000 distinct CDR3 sequences, with roughly half of them counted one time only. Approximately 2.9% of the sample is held by the ten biggest clonotypes.

In the study, sorted CD4+ and CD8+ blood T cells from patients with severe aplastic anemia and from healthy subjects underwent deep sequencing of TCR repertoires. Ficoll-Paque density gradient centrifugation was used to isolate peripheral blood mononuclear cells. CD4+ and CD8+ T cells were sorted by FACS or magnetic beads before DNA extraction. Sequences MNHEY (CDR1) and SVGAGI (CDR2) are obtained from the germline V gene. V lost 2 bases and J lost 4 bases, and the count of bases not matched to a germline gene is 7. The CDR3 spans 16 residues, from the cysteine through the phenylalanine. The entry retains the CDR3 DNA only, 48 bases that are in frame from base 1.

The chain employs TRBV6-5 and TRBJ2-7; the central 11 bases match TRBD2. The source is a human donor in good health. The specimen sequenced was sorted CD4+, CD8+, or CD8+CD57+ T cells (not recorded which) from PBMCs. The CDR3 loop reads CASSYGGTSGSYEQYF. In nucleotides, the sequence is TGTGCCAGCAGTTACGGGGGGACTAGCGGAAGTTACGAGCAGTACTTC.